Listed here are 22 T cell receptor beta chains from one sample, sequenced in a study of blood T cell repertoires in COVID-19. Profiled with immunoSEQ multiplex PCR; TCRdb holds only in-frame clones, not every one. The table shows around 250,000 clones, with 89% occurring only once. Sequencing was done on a sample of peripheral blood. Receptor source: a woman aged 40-49 years who had recovered from COVID-19.

The chain employs TRBV10-3 and TRBJ2-1; tentatively, D is TRBD1 (5 bases). Germline values: CDR1 ENHRY, CDR2 SYGVKD. V shed 5 bases and J shed 8 bases, with 7 bases lying between them. This CDR3 is built from 11 residues. In nucleotides, the CDR3 is TGTGCCATCAGTATAGGGGATGAGCAGTTCTTC. Residues: CAISIGDEQFF.

This clone has only a few counts. The rearrangement uses TRBV28 and TRBJ1-3, with D maybe TRBD1 (5 bases). CDR3 size: 15 residues. Germline values: CDR1 MDHEN, CDR2 SYDVKM. V lost 3 bases and J lost 5, with 14 bases in between. In DNA, the CDR3 is TGTGCCAGCAGTTTGACGGGTGCAGGGAGAAACACCATATATTTT. Its protein is CASSLTGAGRNTIYF.

This chain joins TRBV28 and TRBJ1-5; D may be TRBD1 (5 bases). Germline CDR1 MDHEN, CDR2 SYDVKM. This CDR3 region has 12 residues. Trimming stripped 2 bases from V and 6 bases from J, with 5 bases between. The CDR3 bases are TGTGCCAGCAGTTTAGGGGCTCAGCCCCAGCATTTT. This gives the protein CASSLGAQPQHF.

This chain joins TRBV5-6 and TRBJ2-5, with a possible D match to TRBD2 (5 bases). The CDR3 is 12 residues long. V lost 4 bases, J lost 7 bases, and 11 bases lay in between. Germline V CDR1 and CDR2: SGHDT, YYEEEE. CDR3 DNA sequence: TGTGCCAGCAGCCTCCCAAGCGGGACCCAGTACTTC. Translation: CASSLPSGTQYF.

As DNA, the CDR3 is TGTGCCAGCAGTCGGACAGGCCTAGGGGGCTACACCTTC. It is translated as CASSRTGLGGYTF. The chain is built from TRBV28 and TRBJ1-2; TRBD1 matches 7 bases. The CDR3 runs 13 residues. J was trimmed by 8 bases and V by 5 bases; bases with no gene match: 8. The germline CDR1 and CDR2 sequences are MDHEN and SYDVKM.

The CDR3 region has the DNA TGTGCCAGCAGCCCCCGCCTAGGGGGCTCATCCCTCTCCTACAATGAGCAGTTCTTC. Protein: CASSPRLGGSSLSYNEQFF. The chain has TRBV9 and TRBJ2-1, with TRBD1 matching 7 bases. Germline V gives CDR1 SGDLS, CDR2 YYNGEE. CDR3 length equals 19 residues. V lost 4 bases, J lost 0 bases, and 16 bases stayed unmatched.

This chain uses TRBV28 with TRBJ1-2; possible D gene TRBD1, 6 bases. Looked up from germline, CDR1 is MDHEN and CDR2 is SYDVKM. There are 13 residues in the CDR3. Trimming left V 0 bases short and J 8 bases short, with 10 bases between. The CDR3 nucleotides are TGTGCCAGCAGTTTATGGACAGGAAGGGGCTACACCTTC. Protein sequence: CASSLWTGRGYTF.

In nucleotides, the CDR3 is TGCGCCAGCAGCCACTCTAGCGGGAGGCTGGACATAGCCAAAAACATTCAGTACTTC. Translated, it gives CASSHSSGRLDIAKNIQYF. The chain joins TRBV4-1 to TRBJ2-4, with 11 bases aligning to TRBD2. The germline V gene has CDR1 MGHRA and CDR2 YSYEKL. The CDR3 is made up of 19 amino acids. V lost 3 bases and J lost 0; bases outside the gene matches: 10.

This sequence joins TRBV5-6 and TRBJ2-1, with 11 bases lining up with TRBD2. The CDR3 is made up of 17 amino acids. V shed 2 bases and J 8 bases; nucleotides not matched to a gene: 12. CDR1 and CDR2 from the germline V gene are SGHDT and YYEEEE. CDR3 sequence: CASSLETSGDRMYEQFF. The CDR3 DNA is TGTGCCAGCAGCTTAGAGACTAGCGGGGACCGCATGTATGAGCAGTTCTTC.

This chain connects TRBV5-4 to TRBJ2-1; 8 bases fit TRBD2. The length of the CDR3 is 16 residues. Trimming at V came to 2 bases and at J to 7 bases, leaving 11 bases not matched to a gene. Germline CDR1 SGHNT, CDR2 YYREEE (reference sequence). The CDR3 loop reads CASSLVGIGGDNEQFF. The CDR3 DNA reads as TGTGCCAGCAGCTTAGTTGGTATCGGGGGGGATAATGAGCAGTTCTTC.

This clone occurred a few times. The rearrangement joins TRBV13 to TRBJ1-6, with TRBD1 matching over 8 bases. The trim removed 5 bases at V and 10 bases at J, leaving 4 bases unmatched. The CDR3 extends over 13 amino acids. CDR1 and CDR2 (germline): PRHDT, FYEKMQ (reference sequence). As DNA, the CDR3 is TGTGCCAGCAGCCGGGACAGGAAGTCACCCCTCCACTTT. Protein: CASSRDRKSPLHF.

The CDR3 loop reads CASSLGPGYEQYF. The CDR3 nucleotides are TGTGCCAGCAGCTTAGGGCCAGGGTACGAGCAGTACTTC. The chain is built from TRBV11-2 and TRBJ2-7; a weak D match, TRBD1 (5 bases). V was shortened by 1 base and J by 4 bases, with 8 bases between the two germline ends. Germline values: CDR1 SGHAT, CDR2 FQNNGV. The CDR3 is made up of 13 amino acids.

This chain links TRBV11-2 with TRBJ2-3; 9 bases match TRBD1. Looked up from germline, CDR1 is SGHAT and CDR2 is FQNNGV. CDR3 length equals 16 residues. Trimming cost V 6 bases and J 4 bases; bases outside gene matches: 11. The CDR3 is CASSLPTGGTPDTQYF. CDR3 nucleotides: TGTGCCAGCAGTTTACCAACAGGGGGCACCCCAGATACGCAGTATTTT. The whole variable domain, remainder taken from reference TRBV11-2 and TRBJ2-3, is EAGVAQSPRYKIIEKRQSVAFWCNPISGHATLYWYQQILGQGPKLLIQFQNNGVVDDSQLPKDRFSAERLKGVDSTLKIQPAKLEDSAVYLCASSLPTGGTPDTQYFGPGTRLTVL.

This chain uses TRBV4-1 with TRBJ2-2; TRBD2 aligns across 7 bases. This CDR3 contains 18 residues. The germline CDR1 and CDR2 sequences are MGHRA and YSYEKL. Trimming cost V 1 base and J 2 bases; bases outside gene matches: 10. CDR3 amino acids: CASSQAGVSGTNTGELFF. DNA of the CDR3: TGCGCCAGCAGCCAAGCTGGAGTGAGCGGGACTAACACCGGGGAGCTGTTTTTT.

The genes are TRBV27 and TRBJ2-3; no reliable D call. CDR1 MNHEY and CDR2 SMNVEV come from the germline V gene (reference sequence). Trimming removed 3 bases from V and 2 bases from J, with 6 bases in between. This CDR3 comprises 13 residues. The CDR3 bases are TGTGCCAGCAGTTTGGGCGACACAGATACGCAGTATTTT. Protein product: CASSLGDTDTQYF.

V usage is TRBV3-1 (or the pseudogene TRBV3-2) and J usage is TRBJ2-7, with D possibly matching TRBD2 (5 bases). V gave up 0 bases and J gave up 2 bases, with 20 bases separating them. The CDR3 is 18 residues long. Germline CDR1 LGHDT, CDR2 YNNKEL (reference sequence). The DNA of the CDR3 is TGTGCCAGCAGCCAAGATTCCAGCGGTAGACTCCAAACCTACGAGCAGTACGTC. Translation gives CASSQDSSGRLQTYEQYV.

The chain joins TRBV18 to TRBJ2-7, with 7 bases lining up with TRBD1. Germline-derived CDR1 and CDR2 are KGHSH and LQKENI. The CDR3 contains 15 residues. The V gene end was trimmed by 2 bases and the J gene end by 0 bases; junction bases not matched to a gene: 4. CDR3 DNA sequence: TGTGCCAGCTCACCAGGCCAGGGGGACTCCTACGAGCAGTACTTC. This gives the protein CASSPGQGDSYEQYF.

This chain connects TRBV2 to TRBJ2-7, with 7 bases matching TRBD1. Germline CDR1 reads SNHLY; CDR2 reads FYNNEI. Germline trimming cut 6 bases from V and 1 base from J; bases unmatched to any gene: 0. The length of the CDR3 is 12 residues. As DNA, the CDR3 is TGTGCCAGCAGGGGACAGTCCTACGAGCAGTACTTC. Amino acid sequence: CASRGQSYEQYF.

The chain couples TRBV5-1 to TRBJ2-3, with TRBD2 as a possible D gene (6 bases). The length of the CDR3 is 15 residues. Looked up from germline, CDR1 is SGHRS and CDR2 is YFSETQ. V lost 5 bases and J lost 3, with 16 bases in between. CDR3 coding DNA: TGCGCCAGCAGGCCCTCGGGAGTCGGGACAGATACGCAGTATTTT. Residues: CASRPSGVGTDTQYF.

V usage is TRBV5-1 and J usage is TRBJ1-2, with a tentative D call TRBD1 (5 bases). Trimming pared 0 bases from V and 3 bases from J, leaving 12 bases between. Germline lookup yields CDR1 SGHRS and CDR2 YFSETQ. The length of the CDR3 is 15 residues. The CDR3 sequence is CASSLGPGGDYGYTF. Written as DNA, the CDR3 is TGCGCCAGCAGCTTGGGGCCAGGAGGGGACTATGGCTACACCTTC.

This clone was seen just once. The chain couples TRBV25-1 to TRBJ2-3; TRBD1 aligns across 9 bases. J was trimmed by 5 bases and V by 5 bases; bases with no gene match: 8. Germline V CDR1 and CDR2: MGHDK, SYGVNS. This CDR3 region has 15 residues. This CDR3 is CASSSTGGLGDTQYF. The CDR3 DNA reads as TGTGCCAGCAGTTCTACAGGGGGCCTTGGAGATACGCAGTATTTT.

The chain employs TRBV7-9 and TRBJ1-2; D is uncertain. The CDR3 is made up of 13 amino acids. Trimming took 5 bases from V and 8 from J, leaving 15 bases between them. Germline assignment: CDR1 SEHNR and CDR2 FQNEAQ (reference sequence). CDR3 residues: CASSLLEGDGYTF. The CDR3 nucleotides are TGTGCCAGCAGCCTATTAGAGGGCGACGGCTACACCTTC.